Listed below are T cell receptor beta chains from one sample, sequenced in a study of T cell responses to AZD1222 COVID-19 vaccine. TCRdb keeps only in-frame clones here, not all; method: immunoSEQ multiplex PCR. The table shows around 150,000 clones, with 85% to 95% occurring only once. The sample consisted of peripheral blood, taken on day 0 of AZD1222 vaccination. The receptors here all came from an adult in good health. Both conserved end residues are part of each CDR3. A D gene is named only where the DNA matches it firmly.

CDR3 protein: CASSSSRGENSPLHF
J gene: TRBJ1-6
V gene: TRBV7-2
CDR3 length: 15
D gene: -

CDR3 protein: CASSATTHYNSPLHF
J gene: TRBJ1-6
V gene: TRBV6-4
CDR3 length: 15
D gene: -

CDR3 protein: CASSPGGSDWGEQYF
J gene: TRBJ2-7
V gene: TRBV18
CDR3 length: 15
D gene: -

CDR3 protein: CAWSVQDQETQYF
J gene: TRBJ2-5
V gene: TRBV30
CDR3 length: 13
D gene: -

CDR3 protein: CASSTETFNSPLHF
J gene: TRBJ1-6
V gene: TRBV6-2/TRBV6-3
CDR3 length: 14
D gene: -

CDR3 protein: CASSFAGTDYNEQFF
J gene: TRBJ2-1
V gene: TRBV6-5
CDR3 length: 15
D gene: TRBD1

CDR3 protein: CASSWTGGNEQFF
J gene: TRBJ2-1
V gene: TRBV7-3
CDR3 length: 13
D gene: TRBD1

CDR3 protein: CASSPPVLGELFF
J gene: TRBJ2-2
V gene: TRBV28
CDR3 length: 13
D gene: -

CDR3 protein: CASSVETGGYGYTF
J gene: TRBJ1-2
V gene: TRBV9
CDR3 length: 14
D gene: TRBD1

CDR3 protein: CASSLEGLQPQHF
J gene: TRBJ1-5
V gene: TRBV12-3/TRBV12-4
CDR3 length: 13
D gene: -

CDR3 protein: CASSQDPGSAYEQYF
J gene: TRBJ2-7
V gene: TRBV4-3
CDR3 length: 15
D gene: -

CDR3 protein: CASSPQGARSGYTF
J gene: TRBJ1-2
V gene: TRBV18
CDR3 length: 14
D gene: TRBD1

CDR3 protein: CASSDSGSGSWDGYTF
J gene: TRBJ1-2
V gene: TRBV6-4
CDR3 length: 16
D gene: -

CDR3 protein: CATSRLRGPNATNEKLFF
J gene: TRBJ1-4
V gene: TRBV24-1
CDR3 length: 18
D gene: TRBD1

CDR3 protein: CASGLAGTDTQYF
J gene: TRBJ2-3
V gene: TRBV11-2
CDR3 length: 13
D gene: TRBD2

CDR3 protein: CASSLGAGAYGYTF
J gene: TRBJ1-2
V gene: TRBV28
CDR3 length: 14
D gene: -

CDR3 protein: CASSDGTGDEQYF
J gene: TRBJ2-7
V gene: TRBV9
CDR3 length: 13
D gene: TRBD1

CDR3 protein: CASSLVEGRHNEQFF
J gene: TRBJ2-1
V gene: TRBV7-8
CDR3 length: 15
D gene: -

CDR3 protein: CASSLEWVRVKSPPLHF
J gene: TRBJ1-6
V gene: TRBV7-2
CDR3 length: 17
D gene: -

CDR3 protein: CASSLLTNEQFF
J gene: TRBJ2-1
V gene: TRBV12-3/TRBV12-4
CDR3 length: 12
D gene: -

CDR3 protein: CASIQNTEAFF
J gene: TRBJ1-1
V gene: TRBV19
CDR3 length: 11
D gene: -

CDR3 protein: CASRKDRGLRTEAFF
J gene: TRBJ1-1
V gene: TRBV2
CDR3 length: 15
D gene: TRBD1

CDR3 protein: CATSRVTSGGDTQYF
J gene: TRBJ2-3
V gene: TRBV15
CDR3 length: 15
D gene: TRBD2

CDR3 protein: CSVEEQANQPQHF
J gene: TRBJ1-5
V gene: TRBV29-1
CDR3 length: 13
D gene: -

CDR3 protein: CASSQQTGLETQYF
J gene: TRBJ2-5
V gene: TRBV7-2
CDR3 length: 14
D gene: TRBD1

CDR3 protein: CASSTDQGANTEAFF
J gene: TRBJ1-1
V gene: TRBV7-2
CDR3 length: 15
D gene: -

CDR3 protein: CASRSGPGTDTQYF
J gene: TRBJ2-3
V gene: TRBV2
CDR3 length: 14
D gene: -

CDR3 protein: CASSVDSSGNTIYF
J gene: TRBJ1-3
V gene: TRBV9
CDR3 length: 14
D gene: -

CDR3 protein: CASSQRGNEQFF
J gene: TRBJ2-1
V gene: TRBV19
CDR3 length: 12
D gene: -

CDR3 protein: CASSYGQRNTEAFF
J gene: TRBJ1-1
V gene: TRBV19
CDR3 length: 14
D gene: -

CDR3 protein: CPGGRAYSEPQHF
J gene: TRBJ1-5
V gene: TRBV21-1
CDR3 length: 13
D gene: -

CDR3 protein: CASSYSPTGGYLETQYF
J gene: TRBJ2-5
V gene: TRBV6-2/TRBV6-3
CDR3 length: 17
D gene: TRBD1